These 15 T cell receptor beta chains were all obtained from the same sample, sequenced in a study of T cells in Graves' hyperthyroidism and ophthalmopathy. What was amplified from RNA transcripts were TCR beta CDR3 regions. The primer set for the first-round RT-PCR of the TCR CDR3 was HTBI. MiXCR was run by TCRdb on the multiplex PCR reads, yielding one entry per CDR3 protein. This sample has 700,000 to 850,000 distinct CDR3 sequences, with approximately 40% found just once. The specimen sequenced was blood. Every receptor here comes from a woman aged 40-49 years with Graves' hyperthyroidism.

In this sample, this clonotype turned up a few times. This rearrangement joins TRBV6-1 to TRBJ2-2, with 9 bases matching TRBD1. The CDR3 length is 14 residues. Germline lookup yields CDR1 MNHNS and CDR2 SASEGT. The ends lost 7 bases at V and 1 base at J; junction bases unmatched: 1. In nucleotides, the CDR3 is TGTGCCAGCAACAGGGGGCGGAACACCGGGGAGCTGTTTTTT. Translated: CASNRGRNTGELFF.

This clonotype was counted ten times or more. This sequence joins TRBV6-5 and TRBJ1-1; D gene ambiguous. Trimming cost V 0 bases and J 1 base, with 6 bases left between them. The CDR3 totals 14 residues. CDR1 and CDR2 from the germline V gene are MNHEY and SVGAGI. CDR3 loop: CASSYSPGNTEAFF. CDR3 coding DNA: TGTGCCAGCAGTTACTCCCCAGGGAACACTGAAGCTTTCTTT.

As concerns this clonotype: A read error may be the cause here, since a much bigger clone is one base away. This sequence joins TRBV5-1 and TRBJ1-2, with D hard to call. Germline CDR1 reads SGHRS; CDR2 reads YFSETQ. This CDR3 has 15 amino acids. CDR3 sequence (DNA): TGCGCCAGCAGCTTGGATATCCCCACGAACTATGGCTGCACCTTC. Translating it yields CASSLDIPTNYGCTF.

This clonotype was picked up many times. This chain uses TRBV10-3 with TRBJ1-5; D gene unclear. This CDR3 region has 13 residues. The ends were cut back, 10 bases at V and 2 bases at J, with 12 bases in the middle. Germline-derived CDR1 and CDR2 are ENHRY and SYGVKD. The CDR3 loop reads CASQDPGNQPQHF. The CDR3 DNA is TGTGCCAGCCAGGACCCTGGCAATCAGCCCCAGCATTTT.

The CDR3 reads CASSQSIGTQYF. As DNA, the CDR3 is TGTGCCAGTAGCCAAAGTATAGGGACGCAGTATTTT. This chain joins TRBV19 and TRBJ2-3; no clear D gene. V was trimmed by 6 bases and J by 9 bases, leaving 13 bases between them. This CDR3 has 12 residues. From germline, CDR1 is LNHDA and CDR2 SQIVND (reference sequence). Full variable domain (remainder filled in from reference TRBV19 and TRBJ2-3): DGGITQSPKYLFRKEGQNVTLSCEQNLNHDAMYWYRQDPGQGLRLIYYSQIVNDFQKGDIAEGYSVSREKKESFPLTVTSAQKNPTAFYLCASSQSIGTQYFGPGTRLTVL.

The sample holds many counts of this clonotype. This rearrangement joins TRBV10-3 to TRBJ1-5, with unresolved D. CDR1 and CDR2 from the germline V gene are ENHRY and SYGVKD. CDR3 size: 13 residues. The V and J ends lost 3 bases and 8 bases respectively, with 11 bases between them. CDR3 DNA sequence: TGTGCCATCAGTGATGGGCAGTTGGAGCCCCAGCATTTT. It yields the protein CAISDGQLEPQHF.

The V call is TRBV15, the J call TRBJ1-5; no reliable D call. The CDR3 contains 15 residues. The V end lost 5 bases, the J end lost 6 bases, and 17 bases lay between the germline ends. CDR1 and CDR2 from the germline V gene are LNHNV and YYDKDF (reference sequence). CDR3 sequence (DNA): TGTGCCACCAGCCTAGATAAGGGAGGAATTCAGCCCCAGCATTTT. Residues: CATSLDKGGIQPQHF.

The CDR3 loop is CASSLGSFPDTQYF. CDR3 coding DNA: TGTGCCAGCAGCTTAGGAAGTTTCCCAGATACGCAGTATTTT. This sequence joins TRBV7-7 and TRBJ2-3, with unresolved D. Per the germline V gene, CDR1 is SSHAT and CDR2 is FNYEAQ (reference sequence). With 1 base removed from V and 4 bases from J, the gap between germline ends came to 9 bases. This CDR3 is 14 amino acids long.

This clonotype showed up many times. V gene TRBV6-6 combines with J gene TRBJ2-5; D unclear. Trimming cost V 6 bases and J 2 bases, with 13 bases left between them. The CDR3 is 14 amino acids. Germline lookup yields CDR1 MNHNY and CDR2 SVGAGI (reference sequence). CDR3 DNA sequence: TGTGCCAGCAGCACTTATCCCGGTCAAGAGACCCAGTACTTC. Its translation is CASSTYPGQETQYF.

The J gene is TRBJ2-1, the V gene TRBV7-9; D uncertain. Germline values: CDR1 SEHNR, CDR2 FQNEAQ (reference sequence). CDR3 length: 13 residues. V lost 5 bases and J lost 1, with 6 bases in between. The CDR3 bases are TGTGCCAGCAGCCCTGGGTCCTACAATGAGCAGTTCTTC. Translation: CASSPGSYNEQFF.

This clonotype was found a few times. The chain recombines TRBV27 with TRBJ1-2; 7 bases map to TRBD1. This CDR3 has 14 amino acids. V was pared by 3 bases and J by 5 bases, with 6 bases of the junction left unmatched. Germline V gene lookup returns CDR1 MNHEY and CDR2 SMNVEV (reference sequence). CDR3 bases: TGTGCCAGCAGTTTCCGACAGGGACGATATGGCTACACCTTC. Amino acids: CASSFRQGRYGYTF.

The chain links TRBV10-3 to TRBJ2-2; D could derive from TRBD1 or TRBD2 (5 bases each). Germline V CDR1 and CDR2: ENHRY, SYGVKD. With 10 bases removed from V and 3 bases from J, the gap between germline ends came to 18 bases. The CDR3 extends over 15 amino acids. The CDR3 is CASRTGPADTGELFF. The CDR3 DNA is TGTGCCAGTAGGACGGGACCAGCGGACACCGGGGAGCTGTTTTTT.

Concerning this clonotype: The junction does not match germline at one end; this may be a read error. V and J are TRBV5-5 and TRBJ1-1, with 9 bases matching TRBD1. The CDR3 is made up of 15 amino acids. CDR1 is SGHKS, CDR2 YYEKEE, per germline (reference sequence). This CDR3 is CASSQVGQGASEAFF. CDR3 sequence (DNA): TGCGCCAGCAGCCAAGTGGGACAGGGTGCCTCTGAAGCTTTCTTT.

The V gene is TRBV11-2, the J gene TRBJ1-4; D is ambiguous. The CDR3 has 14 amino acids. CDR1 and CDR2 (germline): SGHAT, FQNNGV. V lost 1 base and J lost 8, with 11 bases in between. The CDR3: CASSLGSRGEKLFF. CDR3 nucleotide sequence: TGTGCCAGCAGCTTAGGCTCCCGCGGGGAAAAACTGTTTTTT. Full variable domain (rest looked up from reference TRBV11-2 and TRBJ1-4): EAGVAQSPRYKIIEKRQSVAFWCNPISGHATLYWYQQILGQGPKLLIQFQNNGVVDDSQLPKDRFSAERLKGVDSTLKIQPAKLEDSAVYLCASSLGSRGEKLFFGSGTQLSVL.

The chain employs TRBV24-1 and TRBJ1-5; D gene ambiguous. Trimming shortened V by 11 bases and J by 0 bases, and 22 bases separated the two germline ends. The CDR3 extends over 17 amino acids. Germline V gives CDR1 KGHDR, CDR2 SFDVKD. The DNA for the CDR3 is TGTGCCAGCAGCGCGGGGTGGGAGGCCTATAGCAATCAGCCCCAGCATTTT. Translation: CASSAGWEAYSNQPQHF.